This TCR beta chain stems from a study of shared T cell receptors in the human thymus. The V gene's germline CDR1 is MNHNY and CDR2 SVGAGI (reference sequence). V was clipped by 6 bases and J by 1 base; unmatched bases: 0. The CDR3 has 14 residues. Libraries were prepared by immunoSEQ multiplex PCR; TCRdb keeps only in-frame clonotypes and omits some of them. The sample consists of about 660,000 clones, more than 75% of them appearing once. The same sample was also used in a study of human thymus T cells. That report adds: Donors were healthy Finnish babies undergoing corrective operations for congenital heart defects.

The genes are TRBV6-6 and TRBJ2-3; 11 nucleotides match TRBD2. Sample: thymocytes. The TCR sequence derives from a boy under three years old with a congenital heart defect. The CDR3 region is CASRGLAGTDTQYF. CDR3 sequence (DNA): TGTGCCAGCAGGGGACTAGCGGGCACAGATACGCAGTATTTT.